One sample yielded the 22 T cell receptor beta chains listed below, sequenced in a study of T cells after yellow fever vaccination. TCRdb used MiXCR to reprocess the 5' RACE reads, holding one entry per CDR3 protein. The sample comprises hundreds of thousands of distinct CDR3 sequences, 9% to 15% of which are singletons, and 15% rests with the top ten. The sample here was PBMCs, taken on the day of the yellow fever booster vaccination. The receptors derive from a man aged 25-45 years who received the YFV17D yellow fever vaccine.

This clonotype has at least ten counts. This chain connects TRBV5-1 to TRBJ1-1; D unresolved. V was clipped by 2 bases and J by 3 bases, with 11 bases between them. Germline-derived CDR1 and CDR2 are SGHRS and YFSETQ. The CDR3 has 14 residues. CDR3 in amino acids: CASSFSGLHTEAFF. The CDR3 DNA is TGCGCCAGCAGCTTTTCGGGCCTACACACTGAAGCTTTCTTT.

This clonotype was counted only a few times. The chain carries TRBV6-2 or TRBV6-3 and TRBJ1-2, with D possibly matching TRBD1 (6 bases). CDR1 is MNHEY and CDR2 is SVGEGT in the germline V gene. This CDR3 has 12 amino acids. Trimming pared 10 bases from V and 6 bases from J, leaving 15 bases between. The CDR3 region has the DNA TGTGCCACCCGGGGGCGCTTTGATGGCTACACCTTC. Its translation: CATRGRFDGYTF.

This clonotype was detected ten times or more. The V gene is TRBV28, the J gene TRBJ2-7; perhaps TRBD2 as D (5 bases). This CDR3 has 13 residues. V gave up 8 bases and J gave up 5 bases, with 16 bases separating them. Germline CDR1 MDHEN, CDR2 SYDVKM. The CDR3 coding sequence is TGTGCCAGCTCCCGGCGGGCACTCGACGAGCAGTACTTC. Amino acids: CASSRRALDEQYF.

The rearrangement joins TRBV11-2 to TRBJ2-1, with 9 bases aligning to TRBD2. Germline CDR1 SGHAT, CDR2 FQNNGV. V was clipped by 3 bases and J by 3 bases; unmatched bases: 12. The CDR3 loop spans 18 amino acids. CDR3 sequence: CASSFPTSGGTHYNEQFF. The CDR3 nucleotides read TGTGCCAGCAGCTTTCCGACTAGCGGCGGGACCCACTACAATGAGCAGTTCTTC.

The chain carries TRBV20-1 and TRBJ2-3, with TRBD2 identical over 8 bases. The junction had 16 bases not matched to a gene; V was cut back by 6 bases and J by 5 bases. Germline V gene lookup returns CDR1 DFQATT and CDR2 SNEGSKA (reference sequence). CDR3 length equals 16 residues. CDR3 amino acids: CSAPPPSGRLGDTQYF. DNA of the CDR3: TGCAGTGCCCCCCCTCCCAGCGGGAGATTGGGAGATACGCAGTATTTT.

This chain connects TRBV27 to TRBJ2-1; maybe TRBD1 (6 bases). Deletions cut 7 bases from V and 5 bases from J, with 18 bases between. The CDR3 loop spans 15 amino acids. Germline values: CDR1 MNHEY, CDR2 SMNVEV (reference sequence). The DNA for the CDR3 is TGTGCCAGCAACTCGGACAGAGAGAGGCACAATGAGCAGTTCTTC. This translates into CASNSDRERHNEQFF.

In this sample, this clonotype turned up a few times. The V and J genes are TRBV3-1 and TRBJ1-2; D perhaps matches TRBD1 (6 bases). Germline V gives CDR1 LGHDT, CDR2 YNNKEL (reference sequence). V was pared by 0 bases and J by 3 bases, with 14 bases between. The CDR3 runs 16 residues. CDR3 region: CASSQELGARDYGYTF. The CDR3 DNA follows: TGTGCCAGCAGCCAAGAGTTGGGGGCGCGAGACTATGGCTACACCTTC.

The gene calls are TRBV4-2 and TRBJ2-7; D possibly corresponds to TRBD2 (5 bases). Germline V CDR1 and CDR2: LGHNA, YNFKEQ. The CDR3 length is 16 residues. Trimming cost V 0 bases and J 3 bases, with 15 bases left between them. Written as DNA, the CDR3 is TGTGCCAGCAGCCAAGAGTGGGAGACAACCAGCTACGAGCAGTACTTC. It is translated as CASSQEWETTSYEQYF.

This clonotype was detected only a few times. This sequence joins TRBV20-1 and TRBJ2-1; D is uncertain. Germline CDR1 DFQATT, CDR2 SNEGSKA (reference sequence). Trimming shortened V by 3 bases and J by 0 bases, and 18 bases separated the two germline ends. CDR3 size: 17 residues. The CDR3 DNA reads TGCAGTGCTAGTATTCGTGGTGAAGGGTACTCCTACAATGAGCAGTTCTTC. This codes for CSASIRGEGYSYNEQFF.

This clonotype has more than one count but fewer than ten. The chain has TRBV19 and TRBJ1-2; D is unclear. CDR1 and CDR2 from the germline V gene are LNHDA and SQIVND (reference sequence). The V end was cut by 3 bases, the J end by 8 bases, with 13 bases between. There are 13 residues in the CDR3. This CDR3 reads CASSIPPSGGYTF. CDR3 DNA: TGTGCCAGTAGTATCCCACCGTCCGGGGGCTACACCTTC.

This chain connects TRBV6-1 to TRBJ2-7; a possible D gene is TRBD2 (5 bases). Trimming stripped 6 bases from V and 3 bases from J, with 18 bases between. The germline CDR1 and CDR2 sequences are MNHNS and SASEGT. This CDR3 has 15 residues. CDR3 coding DNA: TGTGCCAGCAGCCCCGGAACCGGGGTTATCTACGAGCAGTACTTC. Protein: CASSPGTGVIYEQYF.

The CDR3 sequence: CASSTPGRAGTDTQYF. The CDR3 DNA follows: TGTGCCAGCAGTACACCGGGACGGGCGGGCACAGATACGCAGTATTTT. The V gene is TRBV28, the J gene TRBJ2-3; D may be TRBD1 or TRBD2 (5 bases each). V shed 5 bases and J shed 1 base, with 16 bases lying between them. Germline V lookup: CDR1 MDHEN, CDR2 SYDVKM. The CDR3 has 16 amino acids.

There are a few counts of this clonotype. V and J are TRBV20-1 and TRBJ1-1; weak D call: TRBD1 (5 bases). V was trimmed by 1 base and J by 3 bases, leaving 18 bases between them. Germline values: CDR1 DFQATT, CDR2 SNEGSKA (reference sequence). The CDR3 length is 16 residues. In DNA, the CDR3 is TGCAGTGCTAGAGCTTTGGACTGGGGGGGTTACACTGAAGCTTTCTTT. It is translated as CSARALDWGGYTEAFF.

This clonotype was counted only a few times. The gene calls are TRBV20-1 and TRBJ2-7; 9 bases match TRBD1. The V and J ends lost 2 bases and 5 bases, in that order; junction bases with no gene match: 7. CDR3 length: 14 residues. Germline CDR1 reads DFQATT; CDR2 reads SNEGSKA (reference sequence). This CDR3 is CSARIGTGTHEQYF. The CDR3 DNA sequence: TGCAGTGCTAGAATTGGGACAGGGACCCACGAGCAGTACTTC.

This clonotype showed up many times. This CDR3 is CSAPREGADTQYF. As DNA, the CDR3 is TGCAGTGCGCCGCGGGAGGGGGCGGATACGCAGTATTTT. V gene TRBV20-1 combines with J gene TRBJ2-3, with 9 nucleotides matching TRBD2. Germline V gene lookup returns CDR1 DFQATT and CDR2 SNEGSKA (reference sequence). Unmatched junction bases numbered 7, after V lost 6 bases and J lost 6 bases. The CDR3 loop spans 13 amino acids.

V usage is TRBV10-3 and J usage is TRBJ2-5; D remains ambiguous. V lost 2 bases and J lost 5, with 12 bases in between. This CDR3 is 14 amino acids long. Germline V CDR1 and CDR2: ENHRY, SYGVKD. DNA of the CDR3: TGTGCCATCAGTGAGCCCCCACCCCGGGAGACCCAGTACTTC. Translating it yields CAISEPPPRETQYF.

The CDR3 sequence: CATSLVYNEQFF. DNA for the CDR3: TGTGCCACCAGCCTTGTGTACAATGAGCAGTTCTTC. V is TRBV15 and J is TRBJ2-1; D is undetermined. Germline CDR1 is LNHNV and CDR2 is YYDKDF (reference sequence). Trimming left V 5 bases short and J 4 bases short, with 6 bases between. The CDR3 has 12 residues.

The rearrangement uses TRBV7-9 and TRBJ2-7, with 7 bases that match TRBD2. Per the germline V gene, CDR1 is SEHNR and CDR2 is FQNEAQ (reference sequence). V was pared by 6 bases and J by 0 bases, with 8 bases of the junction left unmatched. This CDR3 contains 15 residues. The CDR3 here is CASSSSGKISYEQYF. The CDR3 DNA is TGTGCCAGCAGTTCCAGCGGGAAGATCTCCTACGAGCAGTACTTC.

The chain carries TRBV6-5 and TRBJ2-1, with TRBD2 identical over 10 bases. The junction had 10 bases not matched to a gene; V was cut back by 2 bases and J by 0 bases. CDR3 length: 19 amino acids. Germline values: CDR1 MNHEY, CDR2 SVGAGI. CDR3 in DNA: TGTGCCAGCAGTTACCGGGTGGCTAGCGGGAGAAGCTCCTACAATGAGCAGTTCTTC. This translates into CASSYRVASGRSSYNEQFF.

This clonotype was counted only a few times. This rearrangement joins TRBV5-1 to TRBJ2-6; D possibly corresponds to TRBD1 (5 bases). V was clipped by 4 bases and J by 2 bases, with 13 bases between them. Germline loops: CDR1 SGHRS, CDR2 YFSETQ. The CDR3 covers 16 residues. The CDR3 coding sequence is TGCGCCAGCAGCCCTTTTGACAGAACTGGGGCCAACGTCCTGACTTTC. Its translation: CASSPFDRTGANVLTF.

The chain is built from TRBV7-6 and TRBJ1-4; 9 bases match TRBD1. The CDR3 runs 17 residues. Trimming cost V 3 bases and J 6 bases; bases outside gene matches: 11. Germline V gives CDR1 SGHVS, CDR2 FNYEAQ. The CDR3 loop reads CASSFIPGQGGDEKLFF. Here the CDR3 DNA reads TGTGCCAGCAGCTTCATCCCGGGACAGGGCGGGGATGAAAAACTGTTTTTT.

V is TRBV7-2 and J is TRBJ2-7; D possibly uses TRBD1 or TRBD2 (5 bases each). The V and J ends lost 5 bases and 2 bases respectively, with 13 bases between them. The germline V gene has CDR1 SGHTA and CDR2 FQGNSA. The CDR3 is 14 amino acids. The CDR3 coding sequence is TGTGCCAGCAGCACAGGAGGACTCACCTACGAGCAGTACTTC. Residues: CASSTGGLTYEQYF.